A selection of T cell receptor beta chains follows, all from one sample in a study of blood T cell repertoires in COVID-19. The protocol was immunoSEQ multiplex PCR, while the TCRdb copy is restricted to in-frame clones and leaves out a portion. The sample includes around 150,000 clones, approximately 91% of them seen just once. Sequenced sample: peripheral blood. These receptor sequences come from a man aged 50-59 years with active or convalescent COVID-19. Both conserved end residues are trimmed from each CDR3. Size is stated for part of the rows, as once, few or many counts, or as a class when the clone is expanded.

V	J	size	CDR3
TRBV12-5	TRBJ2-5	NA	ASGSYVGTQETQY
TRBV28	TRBJ1-4	NA	ASSLAGTNEKLF
TRBV6-5	TRBJ2-1	NA	ASSRRGNEQF
TRBV5-1	TRBJ2-6	NA	ASRPQVSGANVLT
TRBV5-1	TRBJ2-2	NA	ASSRRGDGELF
TRBV27	TRBJ1-6	NA	ASSLGDRVQSPLH
TRBV6-5	TRBJ1-6	NA	ASSHYKGAASPLH
TRBV6-6	TRBJ2-5	NA	ASSSPTGSVETQY
TRBV27	TRBJ1-5	NA	ASRKQGFYSNQPQH
TRBV7-2	TRBJ2-7	NA	ASSPRPLTEEQY
TRBV28	TRBJ1-5	NA	ASSSPQQGAQPQH
TRBV25-1	TRBJ1-6	NA	ASTGTEYNNSPLH
TRBV20-1	TRBJ1-4	once	SASPIQGMREKLF
TRBV11-3	TRBJ2-3	NA	ASSSSTDTQY
TRBV28	TRBJ1-5	NA	ASSLRFSNQPQH
TRBV2	TRBJ2-3	NA	ASRVQGIGTDTQY
TRBV6-5	TRBJ2-3	NA	ASRSSGSTTQY
TRBV7-9	TRBJ2-3	NA	ASSFLQRGIPSTDTQY
TRBV28	TRBJ1-1	few	ASSLGGAQTEAF
TRBV7-9	TRBJ1-4	NA	ASSLGGGTTNEKLF
TRBV18	TRBJ2-7	NA	ASSPGQPYEQY
TRBV19	TRBJ2-2	NA	ASSMAGARGELF
TRBV9	TRBJ1-3	NA	ASSVVPTGNTIY